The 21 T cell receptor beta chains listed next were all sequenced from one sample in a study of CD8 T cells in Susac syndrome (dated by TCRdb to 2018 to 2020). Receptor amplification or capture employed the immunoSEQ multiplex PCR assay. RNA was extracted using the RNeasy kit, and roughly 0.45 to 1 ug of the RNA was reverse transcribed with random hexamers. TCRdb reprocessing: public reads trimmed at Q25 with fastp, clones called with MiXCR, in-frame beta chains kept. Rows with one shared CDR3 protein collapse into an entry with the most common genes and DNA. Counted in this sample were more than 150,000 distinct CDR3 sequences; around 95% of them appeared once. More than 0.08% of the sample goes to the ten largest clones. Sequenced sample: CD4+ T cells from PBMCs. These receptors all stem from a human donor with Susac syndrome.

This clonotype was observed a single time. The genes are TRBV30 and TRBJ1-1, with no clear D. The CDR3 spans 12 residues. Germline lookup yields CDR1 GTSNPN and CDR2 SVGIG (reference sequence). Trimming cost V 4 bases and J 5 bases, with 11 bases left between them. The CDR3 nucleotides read TGTGCCTGGATAATACGGGAGACTGAAGCTTTCTTT. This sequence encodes CAWIIRETEAFF.

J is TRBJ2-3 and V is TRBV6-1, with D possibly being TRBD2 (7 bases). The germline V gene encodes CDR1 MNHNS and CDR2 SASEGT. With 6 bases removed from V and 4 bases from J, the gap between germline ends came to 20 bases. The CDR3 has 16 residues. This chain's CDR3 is CASSPRRGGNPDTQYF. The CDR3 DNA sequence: TGTGCCAGCAGCCCTCGTAGGGGGGGTAACCCAGATACGCAGTATTTT.

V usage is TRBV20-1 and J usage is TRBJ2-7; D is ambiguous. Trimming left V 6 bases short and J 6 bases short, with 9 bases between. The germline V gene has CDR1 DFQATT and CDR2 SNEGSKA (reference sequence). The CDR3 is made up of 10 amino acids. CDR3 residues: CSAGHLEQYF. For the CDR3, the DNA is TGCAGTGCAGGCCATCTCGAGCAGTACTTC.

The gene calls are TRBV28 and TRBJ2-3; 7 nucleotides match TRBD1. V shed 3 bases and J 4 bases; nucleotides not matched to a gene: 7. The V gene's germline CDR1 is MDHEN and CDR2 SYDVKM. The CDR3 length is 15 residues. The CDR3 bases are TGTGCCAGCAGTTTCACACAGGGGTCCGCAGATACGCAGTATTTT. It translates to CASSFTQGSADTQYF.

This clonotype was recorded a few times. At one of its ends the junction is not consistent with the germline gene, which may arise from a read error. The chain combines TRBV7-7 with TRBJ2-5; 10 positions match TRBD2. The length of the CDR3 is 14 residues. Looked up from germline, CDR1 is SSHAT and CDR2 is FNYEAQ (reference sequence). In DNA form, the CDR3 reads TGTGCTAGCAGCCACGCGACTAGCGGGGAGACCCAGTACTTC. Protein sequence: CASSHATSGETQYF.

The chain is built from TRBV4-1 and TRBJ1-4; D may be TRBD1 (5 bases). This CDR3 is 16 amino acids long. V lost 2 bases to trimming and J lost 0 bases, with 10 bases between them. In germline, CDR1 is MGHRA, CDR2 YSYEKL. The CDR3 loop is CASSQTTTATNEKLFF. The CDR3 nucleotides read TGCGCCAGCAGCCAAACCACGACAGCAACTAATGAAAAACTGTTTTTT.

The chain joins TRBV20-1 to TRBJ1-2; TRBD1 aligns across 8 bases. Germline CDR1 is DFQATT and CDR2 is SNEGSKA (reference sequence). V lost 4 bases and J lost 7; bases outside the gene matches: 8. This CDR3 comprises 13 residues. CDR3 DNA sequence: TGCAGTGCTACCGGACAGGGTCCCGGTGGCTACACCTTC. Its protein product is CSATGQGPGGYTF.

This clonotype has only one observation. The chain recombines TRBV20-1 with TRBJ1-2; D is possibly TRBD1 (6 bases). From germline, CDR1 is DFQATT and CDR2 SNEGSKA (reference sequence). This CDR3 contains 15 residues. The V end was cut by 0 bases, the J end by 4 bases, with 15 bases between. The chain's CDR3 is CSARDSLGGAYGYTF. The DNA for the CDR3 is TGCAGTGCTAGAGATTCCCTGGGGGGGGCCTATGGCTACACCTTC.

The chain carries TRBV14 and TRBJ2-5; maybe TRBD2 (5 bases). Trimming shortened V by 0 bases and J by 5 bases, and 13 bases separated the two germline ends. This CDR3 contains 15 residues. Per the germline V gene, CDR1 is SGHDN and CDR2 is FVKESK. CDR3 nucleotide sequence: TGTGCCAGCAGCCAAGATGCCTCCCGCGGGGAGACCCAGTACTTC. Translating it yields CASSQDASRGETQYF.

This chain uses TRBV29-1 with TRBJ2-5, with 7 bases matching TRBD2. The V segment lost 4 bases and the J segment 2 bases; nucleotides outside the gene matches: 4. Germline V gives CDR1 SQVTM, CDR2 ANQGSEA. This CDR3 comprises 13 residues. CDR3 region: CSVALAEQETQYF. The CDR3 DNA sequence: TGCAGCGTTGCTCTAGCGGAACAAGAGACCCAGTACTTC.

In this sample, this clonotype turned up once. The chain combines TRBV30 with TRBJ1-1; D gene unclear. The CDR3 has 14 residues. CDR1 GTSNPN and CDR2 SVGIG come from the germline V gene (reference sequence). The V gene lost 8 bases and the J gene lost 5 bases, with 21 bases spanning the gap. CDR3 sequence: CARKGLRRDTEAFF. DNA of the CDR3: TGTGCCCGGAAAGGACTCCGGAGGGATACTGAAGCTTTCTTT. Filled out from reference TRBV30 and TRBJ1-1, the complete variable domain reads SQTIHQWPATLVQPVGSPLSLECTVEGTSNPNLYWYRQAAGRGLQLLFYSVGIGQISSEVPQNLSASRPQDRQFILSSKKLLLSDSGFYLCARKGLRRDTEAFFGQGTRLTVV.

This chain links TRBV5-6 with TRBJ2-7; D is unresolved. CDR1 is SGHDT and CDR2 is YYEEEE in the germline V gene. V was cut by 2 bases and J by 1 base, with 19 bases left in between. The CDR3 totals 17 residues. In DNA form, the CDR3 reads TGTGCCAGCAGCTTTAAGTCTTGGGAACGGTTGTCCTACGAGCAGTACTTC. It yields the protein CASSFKSWERLSYEQYF.

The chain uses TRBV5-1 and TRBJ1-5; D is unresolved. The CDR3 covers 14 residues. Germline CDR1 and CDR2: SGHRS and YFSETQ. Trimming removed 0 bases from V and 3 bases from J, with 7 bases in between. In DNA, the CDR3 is TGCGCCAGCAGCTTGGACAGAAACAATCAGCCCCAGCATTTT. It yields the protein CASSLDRNNQPQHF.

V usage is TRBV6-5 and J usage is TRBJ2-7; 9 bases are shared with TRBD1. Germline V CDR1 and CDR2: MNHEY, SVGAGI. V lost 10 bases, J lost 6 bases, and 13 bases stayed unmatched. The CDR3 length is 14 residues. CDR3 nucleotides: TGTGCCACACACCGGACAGGGGTGGTGTTCGAGCAGTACTTC. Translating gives CATHRTGVVFEQYF.

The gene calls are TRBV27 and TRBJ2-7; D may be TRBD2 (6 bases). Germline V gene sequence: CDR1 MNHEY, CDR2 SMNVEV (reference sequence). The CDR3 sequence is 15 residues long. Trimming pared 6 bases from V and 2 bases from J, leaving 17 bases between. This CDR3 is CASSMSGLAPYEQYF. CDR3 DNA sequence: TGTGCCAGCAGCATGTCGGGGCTAGCGCCCTACGAGCAGTACTTC.

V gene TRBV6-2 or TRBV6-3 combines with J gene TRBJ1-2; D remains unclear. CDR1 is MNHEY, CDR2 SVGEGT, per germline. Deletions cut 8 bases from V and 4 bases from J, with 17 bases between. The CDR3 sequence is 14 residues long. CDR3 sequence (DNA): TGTGCCAGCCGTTTCGCAGCGTACATCTATGGCTACACCTTC. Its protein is CASRFAAYIYGYTF.

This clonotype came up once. Here the CDR3 DNA reads TGTGCCAGCAGATCAGGACAGAATTCACCCCTCCACTTT. Its protein is CASRSGQNSPLHF. The chain couples TRBV28 to TRBJ1-6; the D gene is possibly TRBD1 (6 bases). CDR1 is MDHEN and CDR2 is SYDVKM in the germline V gene. This CDR3 is built from 13 residues. The V end was cut by 6 bases, the J end by 7 bases, with 10 bases between.

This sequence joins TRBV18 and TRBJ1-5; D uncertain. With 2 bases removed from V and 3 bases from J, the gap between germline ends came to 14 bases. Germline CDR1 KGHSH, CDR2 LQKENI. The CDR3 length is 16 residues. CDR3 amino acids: CASSPRSGGNNQPQHF. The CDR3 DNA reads TGTGCCAGCTCACCAAGGTCCGGCGGGAACAATCAGCCCCAGCATTTT.

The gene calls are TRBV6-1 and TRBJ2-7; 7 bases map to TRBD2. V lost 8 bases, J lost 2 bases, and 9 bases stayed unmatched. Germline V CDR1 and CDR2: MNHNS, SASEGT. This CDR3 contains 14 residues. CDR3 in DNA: TGTGCCAGCGCCACCGGAGCGGGGCCCTACGAGCAGTACTTC. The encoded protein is CASATGAGPYEQYF.

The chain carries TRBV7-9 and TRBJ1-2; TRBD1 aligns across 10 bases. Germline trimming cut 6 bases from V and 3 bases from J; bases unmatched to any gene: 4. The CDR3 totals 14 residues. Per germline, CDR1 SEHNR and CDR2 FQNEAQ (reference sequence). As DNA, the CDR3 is TGTGCCAGCAGTCCGGGACAGGGGCACTATGGCTACACCTTC. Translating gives CASSPGQGHYGYTF.

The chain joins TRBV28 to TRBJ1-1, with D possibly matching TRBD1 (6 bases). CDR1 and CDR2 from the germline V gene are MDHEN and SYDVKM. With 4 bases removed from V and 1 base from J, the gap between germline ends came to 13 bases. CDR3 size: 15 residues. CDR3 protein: CASSSGRGRNTEAFF. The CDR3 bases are TGTGCCAGCAGTTCTGGTCGGGGGCGGAACACTGAAGCTTTCTTT.